This T cell receptor beta chain derives from a study of control samples from healthy donors and cancer patients. Per germline, CDR1 LNHDA and CDR2 SQIVND (reference sequence). The CDR3 sequence is 15 residues long. V lost 0 bases, J lost 9 bases, and 6 bases stayed unmatched. Repertoires were generated with immunoSEQ multiplex PCR, while TCRdb's copy carries only in-frame clones and drops some. This table holds almost 85,000 clones, approximately 82% found once. The V call is TRBV19, the J call TRBJ2-1; 9 bases fit TRBD1. Material: PBMCs. The sequence was obtained from a man aged 55 to 70 with head and neck cancer. CDR3 DNA: TGTGCCAGTAGTATAGACGGGACAGGGTTTGGTGAGCAGTTCTTC. Translated, it gives CASSIDGTGFGEQFF.